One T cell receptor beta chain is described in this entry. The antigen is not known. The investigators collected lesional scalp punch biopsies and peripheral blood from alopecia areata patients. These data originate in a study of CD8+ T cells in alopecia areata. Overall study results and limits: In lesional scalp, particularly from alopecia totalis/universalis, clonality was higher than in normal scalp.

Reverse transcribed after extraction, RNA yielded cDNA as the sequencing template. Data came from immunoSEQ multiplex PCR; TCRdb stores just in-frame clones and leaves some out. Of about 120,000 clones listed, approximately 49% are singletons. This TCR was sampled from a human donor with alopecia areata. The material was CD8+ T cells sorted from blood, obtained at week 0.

CDR3 DNA: TGCAGCTCAAGGGGGTCCTTTGAAGCTTTCTTT. Amino acid sequence: CSSRGSFEAFF. This rearrangement joins TRBV29-1 to TRBJ1-1, with TRBD1 as a possible D gene (6 bases). The CDR3 is 11 amino acids. The germline gives CDR1 SQVTM, CDR2 ANQGSEA. V was clipped by 8 bases and J by 7 bases, with 14 bases between them.